The 28 T cell receptor beta chains presented below share a single source sample, sequenced in a study of T cell repertoires in cytomegalovirus infection. TCRdb ran MiXCR on the reads and lists one entry per CDR3 protein. This sample yields 650,000 to 850,000 distinct CDR3 sequences, of which 25% to 30% are seen a single time; over 10% belongs to the top ten. For these receptors, no antigen is known. The sequences come from cultured CD8+ T cells from PBMCs, collected from culture after CMV antigen stimulation. These receptor sequences come from a human donor in good health (CMV status not recorded). Some clones in this sample may be carry-over from other donors' samples.

The chain recombines TRBV6-2 or TRBV6-3 with TRBJ1-2; 7 bases fit TRBD1. The germline CDR1 and CDR2 sequences are MNHEY and SVGEGT. The CDR3 length is 15 residues. The junction had 10 bases not matched to a gene; V was cut back by 6 bases and J by 3 bases. The CDR3 spells CASRTYTGTDYGYTF. The CDR3 bases are TGTGCCAGCAGGACGTACACCGGGACAGACTATGGCTACACCTTC.

This chain links TRBV6-5 with TRBJ2-2, with TRBD2 as a possible D gene (6 bases). Germline assignment: CDR1 MNHEY and CDR2 SVGAGI. Trimming cost V 7 bases and J 4 bases, with 10 bases left between them. The CDR3 length is 13 residues. CDR3 coding DNA: TGTGCCAGCAATGCGGGATTCACCGGGGAGCTGTTTTTT. Amino acid sequence: CASNAGFTGELFF.

This chain connects TRBV6-1 to TRBJ1-1; possibly TRBD1 for D (6 bases). This CDR3 contains 18 residues. Germline CDR1 MNHNS, CDR2 SASEGT. V was trimmed by 7 bases and J by 3 bases, leaving 27 bases between them. The CDR3 nucleotides read TGTGCCAGCACCAGACGACGACAGGCTCTAACCCTGGACACTGAAGCTTTCTTT. Translation gives CASTRRRQALTLDTEAFF.

The chain couples TRBV6-5 to TRBJ1-2; D unresolved. The V end was cut by 0 bases, the J end by 3 bases, with 11 bases between. The CDR3 is 15 residues long. The V gene's germline CDR1 is MNHEY and CDR2 SVGAGI. For the CDR3, the DNA is TGTGCCAGCAGTTACTCGCTCACCTCTTACTATGGCTACACCTTC. Protein sequence: CASSYSLTSYYGYTF.

The chain joins TRBV7-9 to TRBJ2-1; TRBD2 matches at 7 bases. Germline V gene lookup returns CDR1 SEHNR and CDR2 FQNEAQ (reference sequence). CDR3 length equals 16 residues. V was pared by 5 bases and J by 6 bases, with 13 bases of the junction left unmatched. The CDR3 DNA reads TGTGCCAGCAGCGACCTCTTGGGCGGGGGTCGCAATGAGCAGTTCTTC. Its protein product is CASSDLLGGGRNEQFF.

This clonotype was detected a few times. The rearrangement uses TRBV27 and TRBJ2-3; D call uncertain. The CDR3 has 16 amino acids. Trimming pared 3 bases from V and 4 bases from J, leaving 17 bases between. The germline CDR1 and CDR2 sequences are MNHEY and SMNVEV (reference sequence). As DNA, the CDR3 is TGTGCCAGCAGTTTGGTCCGGACGCAGTTCGCAGATACGCAGTATTTT. The encoded protein is CASSLVRTQFADTQYF.

The J gene is TRBJ2-3, the V gene TRBV5-1; tentatively, D is TRBD2 (6 bases). Germline lookup yields CDR1 SGHRS and CDR2 YFSETQ. The CDR3 is made up of 15 amino acids. Trimming cost V 1 base and J 4 bases, with 13 bases left between them. The CDR3 region has the DNA TGCGCCAGCAGCTTGTGGGGTAGCGGCCCAGATACGCAGTATTTT. This gives the protein CASSLWGSGPDTQYF.

The chain links TRBV5-6 to TRBJ2-2; perhaps TRBD2 as D (5 bases). Germline CDR1 SGHDT, CDR2 YYEEEE. V was clipped by 4 bases and J by 3 bases, with 19 bases between them. The CDR3 spans 17 residues. The CDR3 region is CASSISVLEGDTGELFF. DNA for the CDR3: TGTGCCAGCAGCATCTCCGTACTAGAAGGTGACACCGGGGAGCTGTTTTTT.

This chain joins TRBV19 and TRBJ2-7; TRBD1 aligns across 9 bases. Germline V lookup: CDR1 LNHDA, CDR2 SQIVND (reference sequence). This CDR3 contains 16 residues. The trim removed 3 bases at V and 7 bases at J, leaving 13 bases unmatched. CDR3 DNA: TGTGCCAGTAGTATCCCGGGACAGGGTACTTTCAGGGAGCAGTACTTC. Its translation: CASSIPGQGTFREQYF.

Only a few counts were recorded for this clonotype. The chain recombines TRBV28 with TRBJ1-5; TRBD1 is a possible D gene (5 bases). Germline V gene sequence: CDR1 MDHEN, CDR2 SYDVKM. This CDR3 region has 15 residues. Deletions cut 3 bases from V and 3 bases from J, with 12 bases between. The DNA of the CDR3 is TGTGCCAGCAGTTTGAAAGGGGTCCCCAATCAGCCCCAGCATTTT. It specifies CASSLKGVPNQPQHF.

The J gene is TRBJ2-1, the V gene TRBV7-6, with D possibly being TRBD1 (5 bases). V lost 1 base and J lost 0, with 19 bases in between. CDR1 and CDR2 (germline): SGHVS, FNYEAQ. The CDR3 has 19 residues. The CDR3 sequence is CASSLDWWGDRSSYNEQFF. The CDR3 DNA is TGTGCCAGCAGCTTAGACTGGTGGGGCGACCGGAGCTCCTACAATGAGCAGTTCTTC.

The gene calls are TRBV12-3 or TRBV12-4 and TRBJ2-2, with D unclear. The CDR3 is 14 amino acids. Trimming left V 1 base short and J 6 bases short, with 9 bases between. This chain's CDR3 is CASSLVIRAGELFF. For the CDR3, the DNA is TGTGCCAGCAGTTTAGTAATTAGGGCCGGGGAGCTGTTTTTT.

The chain links TRBV4-1 to TRBJ1-2, with D unresolved. Trimming took 1 base from V and 4 from J, leaving 10 bases between them. Germline V gene data show CDR1 as MGHRA and CDR2 as YSYEKL. This CDR3 comprises 14 residues. The CDR3 DNA sequence: TGCGCCAGCAGCCAAGGAGGACTCGGCTATGGCTACACCTTC. Translated: CASSQGGLGYGYTF.

The rearrangement joins TRBV6-8 to TRBJ2-7; D not resolved. This CDR3 has 13 residues. V dropped 0 bases and J dropped 0 bases, with 3 bases sitting between them. Germline lookup yields CDR1 MNHGY and CDR2 SAAAGT. CDR3 sequence (DNA): TGTGCCAGCAGTTACTCGTGCTCCTACGAGCAGTACGTC. This translates into CASSYSCSYEQYV.

The rearrangement uses TRBV28 and TRBJ1-1; D gene uncertain. The length of the CDR3 is 16 residues. V dropped 3 bases and J dropped 3 bases, with 17 bases sitting between them. Germline loops: CDR1 MDHEN, CDR2 SYDVKM. The CDR3 sequence: CASSLDLAGKDTEAFF. The DNA of the CDR3 is TGTGCCAGCAGTTTGGATTTGGCTGGGAAGGACACTGAAGCTTTCTTT. Filled out from reference TRBV28 and TRBJ1-1, the complete variable domain reads DVKVTQSSRYLVKRTGEKVFLECVQDMDHENMFWYRQDPGLGLRLIYFSYDVKMKEKGDIPEGYSVSREKKERFSLILESASTNQTSMYLCASSLDLAGKDTEAFFGQGTRLTVV.

V is TRBV4-1 and J is TRBJ1-2; no clear D gene. V lost 1 base to trimming and J lost 3 bases, with 18 bases between them. The CDR3 is 17 residues long. In germline, CDR1 is MGHRA, CDR2 YSYEKL. CDR3 nucleotides: TGCGCCAGCAGCCAAGGGCCAGTGATTGAAATCTACTATGGCTACACCTTC. It yields the protein CASSQGPVIEIYYGYTF.

V usage is TRBV6-2 or TRBV6-3 and J usage is TRBJ1-4; D is unresolved. Germline assignment: CDR1 MNHEY and CDR2 SVGEGT. V was clipped by 8 bases and J by 0 bases, with 7 bases between them. This CDR3 is 13 amino acids long. CDR3 DNA: TGTGCCAGCTACGCAACAACTAATGAAAAACTGTTTTTT. Amino acid sequence: CASYATTNEKLFF.

This clonotype was picked up a small number of times. The chain recombines TRBV20-1 with TRBJ1-5; the D is unclear. V lost 0 bases and J lost 1, with 10 bases in between. CDR3 length: 15 amino acids. Per germline, CDR1 DFQATT and CDR2 SNEGSKA (reference sequence). This CDR3 reads CSARDRAASNQPQHF. CDR3 sequence (DNA): TGCAGTGCTAGAGATCGGGCAGCCAGCAATCAGCCCCAGCATTTT.

The table lists this clonotype with many counts. The chain couples TRBV7-6 to TRBJ2-1, with TRBD2 matching 9 bases. J was trimmed by 2 bases and V by 4 bases; bases with no gene match: 3. Germline V lookup: CDR1 SGHVS, CDR2 FNYEAQ. The CDR3 has 15 amino acids. CDR3 nucleotides: TGTGCCAGCAGCTCGCGGGGGGGCCCCTACAATGAGCAGTTCTTC. It translates to CASSSRGGPYNEQFF.

The chain carries TRBV6-5 and TRBJ1-6; no firm D call. Germline values: CDR1 MNHEY, CDR2 SVGAGI. Deletions cut 2 bases from V and 4 bases from J, with 12 bases between. The length of the CDR3 is 16 residues. The CDR3 DNA is TGTGCCAGCAGTTACAATACAGCTTTTTATAATTCACCCCTCCACTTT. It is translated as CASSYNTAFYNSPLHF.

The chain links TRBV7-6 to TRBJ2-5, with TRBD1 identical over 8 bases. The length of the CDR3 is 14 residues. Germline CDR1 and CDR2: SGHVS and FNYEAQ. With V trimmed by 6 bases and J by 5 bases, 8 bases remained unmatched. In nucleotides, the CDR3 is TGTGCCAGCAGAAGGACAGGGTCGTTCGAGACCCAGTACTTC. Its protein product is CASRRTGSFETQYF.

This clonotype was detected only a few times. The chain is built from TRBV12-3 or TRBV12-4 and TRBJ2-4; D unclear. V lost 1 base and J 7 bases, leaving 11 bases between the germline ends. The length of the CDR3 is 14 residues. The DNA for the CDR3 is TGTGCCAGCAGTTTAGTGGCAGAGGAGAACATTCAGTACTTC. It yields the protein CASSLVAEENIQYF.

J is TRBJ1-1 and V is TRBV15; TRBD1 agrees at 7 bases. The CDR3 is 17 residues long. The germline gives CDR1 LNHNV, CDR2 YYDKDF (reference sequence). V lost 0 bases, J lost 1 base, and 8 bases stayed unmatched. The CDR3: CATSRDSRGRRNTEAFF. CDR3 in DNA: TGTGCCACCAGCAGAGATTCAAGGGGGCGTCGGAACACTGAAGCTTTCTTT.

V gene TRBV11-2 combines with J gene TRBJ2-7, with D possibly TRBD1 on 6 matching bases. Between the trimmed V and J ends, which lost 1 base and 2 bases, there was a span of 12 bases. The CDR3 is 15 amino acids. Germline values: CDR1 SGHAT, CDR2 FQNNGV. CDR3 coding DNA: TGTGCCAGCAGCTTAGTTAACGGGACAACCTACGAGCAGTACGTC. Translated: CASSLVNGTTYEQYV.

The rearrangement joins TRBV6-6 to TRBJ2-3; a weak D match, TRBD1 (6 bases). The CDR3 length is 16 residues. Trimming shortened V by 6 bases and J by 4 bases, and 20 bases separated the two germline ends. The V gene's germline CDR1 is MNHNY and CDR2 SVGAGI (reference sequence). CDR3 DNA: TGTGCCAGCAGCGCACGATGGACAGAGGGCCCAGATACGCAGTATTTT. It yields the protein CASSARWTEGPDTQYF.

There are a few counts of this clonotype. The chain combines TRBV27 with TRBJ2-7; TRBD1 agrees at 7 bases. The J segment lost 3 bases and the V segment lost 0 bases, leaving 5 bases of the junction unmatched. The CDR3 has 15 residues. Germline values: CDR1 MNHEY, CDR2 SMNVEV (reference sequence). CDR3: CASSLSGRGNYEQYV. The CDR3 bases are TGTGCCAGCAGTTTATCGGGCAGGGGGAACTACGAGCAGTACGTC.

The genes are TRBV7-6 and TRBJ1-1; no clear D. Trimming cost V 10 bases and J 3 bases, with 18 bases left between them. Germline V gene sequence: CDR1 SGHVS, CDR2 FNYEAQ. CDR3 size: 14 residues. Here the CDR3 DNA reads TGTGCCACCGTTGAACAGTCACCGGACACTGAAGCTTTCTTT. Residues: CATVEQSPDTEAFF. The whole variable domain, remainder taken from reference TRBV7-6 and TRBJ1-1, is GAGVSQSPRYKVTKRGQDVALRCDPISGHVSLYWYRQALGQGPEFLTYFNYEAQQDKSGLPNDRFSAERPEGSISTLTIQRTEQRDSAMYRCATVEQSPDTEAFFGQGTRLTVV.

This clonotype was seen a few times. The chain couples TRBV11-2 to TRBJ2-1; 8 bases are shared with TRBD2. This CDR3 is 14 amino acids long. V dropped 4 bases and J dropped 6; count of bases not matched to a gene: 5. The germline gives CDR1 SGHAT, CDR2 FQNNGV. CDR3 region: CASSWAGGGNEQFF. The CDR3 DNA reads TGTGCCAGCAGCTGGGCCGGGGGGGGCAATGAGCAGTTCTTC.